A single T cell receptor beta chain is shown here with its context. Per the germline V gene, CDR1 is SGHRS and CDR2 is YFSETQ. The junction had 8 bases not matched to a gene; V was cut back by 0 bases and J by 3 bases. The CDR3 spans 16 residues. The TCRbeta library incorporated unique molecular identifiers. One entry per CDR3 protein results from TCRdb running MiXCR on the PCR reads. The sample yields 400,000 to 450,000 distinct CDR3 sequences, 43% seen once. This entry belongs to a study of T-cell reconstitution after alpha-beta-depleted transplantation in children. This chain links TRBV5-1 with TRBJ2-5, with 7 bases lining up with TRBD1. The receptor was isolated from a girl aged 2 to 10 with aplastic anemia, due to receive a stem cell transplant. The sequenced sample was PBMCs, obtained before TCRalphabeta/CD19-depleted stem cell transplant. The CDR3 nucleotides read TGCGCCAGCAGCTTGGGGATGGGACAGTTAGAAGAGACCCAGTACTTC. Protein: CASSLGMGQLEETQYF. The entire variable domain, with the rest obtained from reference TRBV5-1 and TRBJ2-5, is as follows: KAGVTQTPRYLIKTRGQQVTLSCSPISGHRSVSWYQQTPGQGLQFLFEYFSETQRNKGNFPGRFSGRQFSNSRSEMNVSTLELGDSALYLCASSLGMGQLEETQYFGPGTRLLVL.